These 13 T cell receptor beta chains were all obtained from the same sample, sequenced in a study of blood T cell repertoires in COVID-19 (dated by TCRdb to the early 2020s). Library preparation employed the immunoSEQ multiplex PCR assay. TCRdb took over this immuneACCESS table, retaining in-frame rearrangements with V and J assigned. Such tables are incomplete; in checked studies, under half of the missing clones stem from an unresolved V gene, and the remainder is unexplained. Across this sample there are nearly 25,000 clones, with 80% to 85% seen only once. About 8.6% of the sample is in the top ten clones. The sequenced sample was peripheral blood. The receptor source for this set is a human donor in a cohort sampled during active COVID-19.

The CDR3 protein is CASSLYNTEAFF. DNA of the CDR3: TGCGCCAGCAGCTTGTATAACACTGAAGCTTTCTTT. The chain recombines TRBV5-1 with TRBJ1-1; D is unresolved. Trimming removed 1 base from V and 2 bases from J, with 3 bases in between. CDR3 length: 12 amino acids. From germline, CDR1 is SGHRS and CDR2 YFSETQ.

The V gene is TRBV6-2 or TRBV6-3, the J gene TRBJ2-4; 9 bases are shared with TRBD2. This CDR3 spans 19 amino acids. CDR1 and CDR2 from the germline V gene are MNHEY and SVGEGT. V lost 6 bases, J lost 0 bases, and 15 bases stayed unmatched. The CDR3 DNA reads TGTGCCAGCAGCCGCCCCCGATTGACTAGCGGATTAGCCAAAAACATTCAGTACTTC. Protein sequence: CASSRPRLTSGLAKNIQYF.

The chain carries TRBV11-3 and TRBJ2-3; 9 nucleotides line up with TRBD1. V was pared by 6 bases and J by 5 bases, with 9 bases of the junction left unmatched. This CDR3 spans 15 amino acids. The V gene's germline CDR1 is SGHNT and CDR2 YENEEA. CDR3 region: CASRPQGAGRDTQYF. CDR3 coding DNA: TGTGCCAGCAGGCCACAGGGGGCCGGGCGAGATACGCAGTATTTT.

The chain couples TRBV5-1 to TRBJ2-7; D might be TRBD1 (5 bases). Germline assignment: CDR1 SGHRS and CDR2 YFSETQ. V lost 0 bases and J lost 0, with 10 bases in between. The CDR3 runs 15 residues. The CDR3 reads CASSLDRSISYEQYF. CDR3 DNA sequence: TGCGCCAGCAGCTTGGACAGGTCGATCTCCTACGAGCAGTACTTC.

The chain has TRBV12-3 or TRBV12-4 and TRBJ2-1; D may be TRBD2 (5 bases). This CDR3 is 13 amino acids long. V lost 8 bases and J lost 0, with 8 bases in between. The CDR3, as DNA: TGTGCCAGCGGGAGTAGCTCCTACAATGAGCAGTTCTTC. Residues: CASGSSSYNEQFF.

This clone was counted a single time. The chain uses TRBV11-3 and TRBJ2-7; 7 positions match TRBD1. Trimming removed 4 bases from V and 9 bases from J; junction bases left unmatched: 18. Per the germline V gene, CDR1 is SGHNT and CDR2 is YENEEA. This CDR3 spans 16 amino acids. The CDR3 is CASSSSDLVSRGMQYF. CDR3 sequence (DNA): TGTGCCAGCAGCTCCTCAGACTTAGTGTCCAGGGGGATGCAGTACTTC.

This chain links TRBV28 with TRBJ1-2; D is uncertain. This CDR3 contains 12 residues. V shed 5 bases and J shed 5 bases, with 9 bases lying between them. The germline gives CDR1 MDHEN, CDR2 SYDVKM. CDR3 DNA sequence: TGTGCCAGCAGTCTTAACCGGTATGGCTACACCTTC. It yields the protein CASSLNRYGYTF.

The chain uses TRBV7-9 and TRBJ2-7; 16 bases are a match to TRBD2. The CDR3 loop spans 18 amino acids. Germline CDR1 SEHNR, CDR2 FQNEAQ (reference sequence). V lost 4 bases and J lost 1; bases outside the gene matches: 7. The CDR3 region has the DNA TGTGCCAGCAGCTCCCGGGGACTAGCGGGAGGGCCATCCTACGAGCAGTACTTC. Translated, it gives CASSSRGLAGGPSYEQYF.

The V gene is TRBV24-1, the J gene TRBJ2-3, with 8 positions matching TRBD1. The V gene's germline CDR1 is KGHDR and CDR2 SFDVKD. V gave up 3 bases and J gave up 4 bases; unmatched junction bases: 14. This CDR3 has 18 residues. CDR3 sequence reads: CATSDPRQGPLGADTQYF. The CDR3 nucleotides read TGTGCCACCAGTGATCCACGACAGGGGCCACTTGGGGCAGATACGCAGTATTTT.

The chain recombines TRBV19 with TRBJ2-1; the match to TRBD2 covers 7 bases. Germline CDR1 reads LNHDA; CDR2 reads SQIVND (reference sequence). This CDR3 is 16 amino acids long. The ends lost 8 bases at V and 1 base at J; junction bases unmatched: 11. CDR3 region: CASRPGLAASYNEQFF. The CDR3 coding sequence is TGTGCCAGTCGCCCCGGGCTAGCGGCTTCCTACAATGAGCAGTTCTTC.

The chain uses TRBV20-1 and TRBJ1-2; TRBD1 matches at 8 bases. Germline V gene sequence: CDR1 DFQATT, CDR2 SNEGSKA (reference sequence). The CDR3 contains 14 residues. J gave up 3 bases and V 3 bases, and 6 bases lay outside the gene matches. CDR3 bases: TGCAGTGCTAGTTTTCAGGGGGCCGACTATGGCTACACCTTC. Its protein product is CSASFQGADYGYTF.

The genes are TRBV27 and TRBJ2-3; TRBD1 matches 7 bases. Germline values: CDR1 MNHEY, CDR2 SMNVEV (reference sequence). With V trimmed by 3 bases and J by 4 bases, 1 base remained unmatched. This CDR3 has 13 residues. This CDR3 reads CASSFDRADTQYF. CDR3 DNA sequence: TGTGCCAGCAGTTTCGACAGGGCAGATACGCAGTATTTT.

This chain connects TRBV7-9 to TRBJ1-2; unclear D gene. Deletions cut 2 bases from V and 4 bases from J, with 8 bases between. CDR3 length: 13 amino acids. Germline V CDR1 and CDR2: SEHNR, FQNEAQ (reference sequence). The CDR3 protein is CASSLPAGYGYTF. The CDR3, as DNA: TGTGCCAGCAGCTTACCGGCAGGCTATGGCTACACCTTC. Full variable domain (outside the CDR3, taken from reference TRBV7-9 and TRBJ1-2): DTGVSQNPRHKITKRGQNVTFRCDPISEHNRLYWYRQTLGQGPEFLTYFQNEAQLEKSRLLSDRFSAERPKGSFSTLEIQRTEQGDSAMYLCASSLPAGYGYTFGSGTRLTVV.